These 13 T cell receptor beta chains were sequenced from one sample in a study of cytomegalovirus exposure and HLA in healthy donors. Libraries were prepared by immunoSEQ multiplex PCR; TCRdb keeps only in-frame clonotypes and omits some of them. The sample yields roughly 140,000 clones, around nine tenths seen once. Sequencing input: PBMCs. The receptors originated from a man between 18 and 29 years old in good health and CMV-seropositive.

The V call is TRBV10-2, the J call TRBJ2-2; TRBD2 matches 14 bases. Per germline, CDR1 WSHSY and CDR2 SAAADI. The CDR3 length is 17 residues. After removal of 6 bases from V and 1 base from J, the junction contained 4 bases not matched to a gene. The CDR3 sequence is CASRVGLAGGNTGELFF. The CDR3 region has the DNA TGCGCCAGCAGGGTTGGACTAGCGGGGGGGAACACCGGGGAGCTGTTTTTT.

The chain is built from TRBV7-6 and TRBJ2-5; perhaps TRBD2 as D (7 bases). The CDR3 spans 15 residues. CDR1 is SGHVS and CDR2 is FNYEAQ in the germline V gene. V lost 5 bases to trimming and J lost 5 bases, with 18 bases between them. The CDR3 DNA reads as TGTGCCAGCAGCCCCCGGCCGGAGGGGGGGGAGACCCAGTACTTC. This sequence encodes CASSPRPEGGETQYF.

The chain joins TRBV7-8 to TRBJ2-4; perhaps TRBD1 as D (6 bases). Germline CDR1 reads SGHVS; CDR2 reads FQNEAQ. Trimming removed 6 bases at V and 13 bases at J, with 16 bases between. This CDR3 has 12 amino acids. The CDR3: CASSPTRGHQYF. The CDR3 coding sequence is TGTGCCAGCAGTCCCACCCGGGGACACCAGTACTTC.

The CDR3 DNA is TGTGCCAGCAGCTTGTCCGGGACAGGGTACGAGCAGTACTTC. It yields the protein CASSLSGTGYEQYF. This chain joins TRBV5-4 and TRBJ2-7, with 9 positions matching TRBD1. V dropped 1 base and J dropped 4; count of bases not matched to a gene: 3. Per germline, CDR1 SGHNT and CDR2 YYREEE (reference sequence). This CDR3 comprises 14 residues.

The chain uses TRBV6-5 and TRBJ2-7; 9 nucleotides match TRBD1. CDR3 length: 14 residues. V lost 10 bases, J lost 2 bases, and 9 bases stayed unmatched. The germline CDR1 and CDR2 sequences are MNHEY and SVGAGI. CDR3 sequence: CATSPGQGPYEQYF. CDR3 nucleotides: TGTGCCACCTCACCGGGACAGGGCCCCTACGAGCAGTACTTC.

This chain links TRBV5-4 with TRBJ1-2, with 8 bases matching TRBD1. With V trimmed by 4 bases and J by 3 bases, 5 bases remained unmatched. The CDR3 has 14 amino acids. The germline CDR1 and CDR2 sequences are SGHNT and YYREEE (reference sequence). CDR3 sequence reads: CASSGRGQDYGYTF. The DNA for the CDR3 is TGTGCCAGCAGCGGCAGGGGGCAGGACTATGGCTACACCTTC.

The gene calls are TRBV5-1 and TRBJ1-2; a possible D gene is TRBD1 (6 bases). The V end lost 4 bases, the J end lost 14 bases, and 24 bases lay between the germline ends. CDR1 and CDR2 from the germline V gene are SGHRS and YFSETQ. The CDR3 covers 14 residues. DNA for the CDR3: TGCGCCAGCAGCCTTAGGGACACACGTATGGCTAAAACCTTC. Translating it yields CASSLRDTRMAKTF.

The V gene is TRBV5-1, the J gene TRBJ1-4; D ambiguous. CDR1 is SGHRS and CDR2 is YFSETQ in the germline V gene. Trimming shortened V by 3 bases and J by 4 bases, and 10 bases separated the two germline ends. The CDR3 runs 14 residues. Here the CDR3 reads CASSSLGINEKLFF. CDR3 DNA: TGCGCCAGCAGCTCCCTAGGCATTAATGAAAAACTGTTTTTT. Together with reference TRBV5-1 and TRBJ1-4, the CDR3 gives the full variable domain: KAGVTQTPRYLIKTRGQQVTLSCSPISGHRSVSWYQQTPGQGLQFLFEYFSETQRNKGNFPGRFSGRQFSNSRSEMNVSTLELGDSALYLCASSSLGINEKLFFGSGTQLSVL.

The chain uses TRBV7-3 and TRBJ2-7; 10 positions match TRBD1. The ends lost 5 bases at V and 3 bases at J; junction bases unmatched: 7. The CDR3 covers 15 residues. Germline V lookup: CDR1 SGHTA, CDR2 FQGTGA. CDR3 DNA: TGTGCCAGCAGCAAAGAGACAGGGGGCTTCTACGAGCAGTACTTC. This sequence encodes CASSKETGGFYEQYF.

The V and J genes are TRBV5-1 and TRBJ1-1; perhaps TRBD1 as D (5 bases). This CDR3 has 16 residues. V dropped 4 bases and J dropped 0 bases, with 16 bases sitting between them. Germline CDR1 and CDR2: SGHRS and YFSETQ. The CDR3 DNA follows: TGCGCCAGCAGCGCCCCCGGGGGGAACCTGAACACTGAAGCTTTCTTT. Its protein is CASSAPGGNLNTEAFF. Combining the CDR3 with reference TRBV5-1 and TRBJ1-1 gives the whole variable domain KAGVTQTPRYLIKTRGQQVTLSCSPISGHRSVSWYQQTPGQGLQFLFEYFSETQRNKGNFPGRFSGRQFSNSRSEMNVSTLELGDSALYLCASSAPGGNLNTEAFFGQGTRLTVV.

This chain joins TRBV7-8 and TRBJ1-1; 11 positions match TRBD1. Germline values: CDR1 SGHVS, CDR2 FQNEAQ. The CDR3 length is 15 residues. The J segment lost 5 bases and the V segment lost 7 bases, leaving 9 bases of the junction unmatched. DNA for the CDR3: TGTGCCAGCATCCAGGACAGGGGGCGCGAGACTGAAGCTTTCTTT. Protein product: CASIQDRGRETEAFF.

V gene TRBV5-4 combines with J gene TRBJ1-3; D perhaps matches TRBD1 (5 bases). Germline CDR1 SGHNT, CDR2 YYREEE (reference sequence). Trimming removed 1 base at V and 2 bases at J, with 10 bases between. The CDR3 totals 15 residues. This CDR3 reads CASSLKGPAGNTIYF. CDR3 coding DNA: TGTGCCAGCAGCTTGAAGGGGCCGGCTGGAAACACCATATATTTT.

This clone has just a few counts. The V gene is TRBV30, the J gene TRBJ1-2; D is ambiguous. Germline loops: CDR1 GTSNPN, CDR2 SVGIG (reference sequence). Trimming left V 2 bases short and J 11 bases short, with 12 bases between. CDR3 size: 11 residues. The CDR3 DNA reads as TGTGCCTGGAGTCTATCCAAGCGATACACCTTC. It encodes CAWSLSKRYTF.